This T cell receptor (beta chain) was identified during a study of cytomegalovirus exposure and HLA in healthy donors. Those who donated were healthy bone marrow donors. There are 15 residues in the CDR3. Germline V gives CDR1 MNHEY, CDR2 SVGAGI. The trim removed 5 bases at V and 4 bases at J, leaving 3 bases unmatched. Findings of the study overall: Using a false discovery rate of 0.05, a later analysis showed that some 16,000 TCR beta sequences were associated with HLA alleles.

With 60 Vbeta and 13 Jbeta primers, the PCR was carried out. Measured with immunoSEQ multiplex PCR; TCRdb has only the in-frame clones, and not every one. The sample has around 150,000 clones; approximately 67% are singletons. A note on this clone: Its cognate antigen is unknown.

Material for sequencing was PBMCs. The sequence came from a woman younger than 35 in good health and CMV-seropositive. The chain combines TRBV6-5 with TRBJ1-6, with 9 bases that match TRBD1. This CDR3 is CASSNGQGYNSPLHF. CDR3 DNA sequence: TGTGCCAGCAGTAACGGACAGGGGTATAATTCACCCCTCCACTTT.